The 28 T cell receptor beta chains in this list originate from one sample, sequenced in a study of tumor and adjacent non-tumor tissue in lung cancer (dated by TCRdb to 2016 to 2019). Receptors were amplified or captured by multiplex PCR. The listed sequencing device is Illumina HiSeq 2500. TCRbeta libraries were built by three rounds of nested PCR using primers (Table S4), following protocols modified from ARM-PCR. The public reads were reprocessed in TCRdb via fastp at Q25 and MiXCR, keeping in-frame beta chains. All rows with the same CDR3 protein become a single entry with the most common DNA and genes. The sample includes tens of thousands of distinct CDR3 sequences, with just under 75% observed a single time. Around 23% of the sample is in the top ten clones. Bulk unsorted tissue served as the source for RNA extraction, and RNA quality was assessed using a NanoDrop ND-1000 and an Agilent 2100. Normal lung samples were distant non-tumor tissue taken more than 3 cm from the tumor edge.

Sequenced: distant non-tumor lung tissue. The receptor source for this set is a woman aged 55-75 years with non-small cell lung cancer.

This clonotype is termed medium-sized. J is TRBJ2-7 and V is TRBV6-6; D is perhaps TRBD1 (5 bases). Trimming pared 2 bases from V and 0 bases from J, leaving 5 bases between. The V gene's germline CDR1 is MNHNY and CDR2 SVGAGI (reference sequence). This CDR3 has 13 residues. The DNA for the CDR3 is TGTGCCAGCAGTTACCAGGGCTCCTACGAGCAGTACTTC. Translated: CASSYQGSYEQYF.

This clonotype has at least ten counts. The junction departs from germline at one end; a sequencing error may be responsible. This chain uses TRBV4-2 with TRBJ1-1; TRBD1 agrees at 9 bases. The CDR3 has 16 amino acids. The germline V gene encodes CDR1 LGHNA and CDR2 YNFKEQ. CDR3 bases: TGTGCCAGCGGCCAAGAAGGCGGGACAGGGCCCACTGAAGCTTTCTTT. Translated: CASGQEGGTGPTEAFF.

The chain employs TRBV4-1 and TRBJ1-1; D perhaps matches TRBD1 (5 bases). The CDR3 sequence is 15 residues long. V dropped 3 bases and J dropped 6 bases, with 17 bases sitting between them. Germline CDR1 reads MGHRA; CDR2 reads YSYEKL. In DNA, the CDR3 is TGCGCCAGCAGCCACGGACAAGGGGTGAAGGCTGAAGCTTTCTTT. It specifies CASSHGQGVKAEAFF.

As concerns this clonotype: Mismatch with germline at one junction end may stem from a read error. The chain carries TRBV4-3 and TRBJ2-4, with TRBD2 as a possible D gene (5 bases). The CDR3 consists of 15 residues. Germline values: CDR1 LGHNA, CDR2 YSLEER. CDR3 sequence: CASSLGSGGRNIQYF. The DNA for the CDR3 is TGCGCTAGCAGCTTGGGGAGCGGTGGGAGAAACATTCAGTACTTC.

As to this clonotype: Because it lacks the conserved phenylalanine or tryptophan at the end, this CDR3 is likely a read error. The DNA is omitted, as the CDR3 cannot be located on it reliably, and the CDR3 follows TCRdb's listing. The V and J genes are TRBV4-3 and TRBJ1-1; TRBD1 reflects the table's D call only, with no check against the DNA. The CDR3 is 15 residues long, counting both termini. Germline assignment: CDR1 LGHNA and CDR2 YSLEER. CDR3 in amino acids: CASSFYRTGGTEAFI.

On this clonotype itself: The conserved closing phenylalanine or tryptophan is absent in this CDR3, likely reflecting a read error. CDR3 nucleotides: TGTGCAAGCAGTTACGATGCCCAAAACATTCAGTACATC. It specifies CASSYDAQNIQYI. The rearrangement uses TRBV6-2 or TRBV6-3 and TRBJ2-4; D unclear. Looked up from germline, CDR1 is MNHEY and CDR2 is SVGEGT. The CDR3 totals 13 residues.

Comments on this clonotype: This could be a read error, since a much larger clone is one nucleotide away. The chain is built from TRBV7-2 and TRBJ2-3; TRBD2 matches at 13 bases. CDR1 SGHTA and CDR2 FQGNSA come from the germline V gene. The CDR3 spans 17 residues. The CDR3 nucleotides read TGTGCCAGGAGCTCCCGACTAGCGGGGGGCATCACAGATACGCAGTATTTT. Protein sequence: CARSSRLAGGITDTQYF.

The rearrangement joins TRBV4-2 to TRBJ2-7; D is perhaps TRBD2 (5 bases). This CDR3 is built from 13 residues. The V and J ends lost 5 bases and 8 bases respectively, with 16 bases between them. Germline V CDR1 and CDR2: LGHNA, YNFKEQ. CDR3 nucleotide sequence: TGTGCCAGCAGCAAAGCTCGGGATTACAAGCAGTACTTC. This sequence encodes CASSKARDYKQYF.

The rearrangement joins TRBV11-2 to TRBJ2-1, with 7 bases fitting TRBD1. V shed 5 bases and J 9 bases; nucleotides not matched to a gene: 7. CDR3 length: 13 amino acids. In germline, CDR1 is SGHAT, CDR2 FQNNGV. The CDR3 here is CASSPDRSLEQFF. As DNA, the CDR3 is TGTGCCAGCAGCCCGGACAGGAGTCTTGAGCAGTTCTTC.

This clonotype was detected only a few times. The rearrangement joins TRBV20-1 to TRBJ1-1; D is undetermined. The CDR3 covers 13 residues. V was trimmed by 0 bases and J by 7 bases, leaving 12 bases between them. The V gene's germline CDR1 is DFQATT and CDR2 SNEGSKA (reference sequence). CDR3 protein: CSARDRLGIEAFF. CDR3 bases: TGCAGTGCTAGAGACCGTCTGGGAATTGAAGCTTTCTTT.

With regard to this clonotype: A read error may explain this, as a much larger clone is one base away. The rearrangement links TRBV7-9 to TRBJ1-2; the match to TRBD1 covers 7 bases. This CDR3 spans 13 amino acids. Germline V gene lookup returns CDR1 SEHNR and CDR2 FQNEAQ (reference sequence). CDR3 sequence (DNA): TGTACCAGCAGCGTTGGACAGGATGCGGGCTACACCTTC. It translates to CTSSVGQDAGYTF.

The chain uses TRBV11-2 and TRBJ2-5; TRBD2 might be the D (6 bases). V lost 11 bases to trimming and J lost 6 bases, with 25 bases between them. This CDR3 comprises 15 residues. Germline V lookup: CDR1 SGHAT, CDR2 FQNNGV. CDR3 protein: CACTRGVPKKKTQYF. CDR3 coding DNA: TGTGCCTGCACCCGCGGGGTCCCAAAGAAAAAGACCCAGTACTTC.

Note on this clonotype: A read error may produce the germline difference seen at one junction end. The rearrangement joins TRBV10-1 to TRBJ1-1; D is uncertain. The CDR3 covers 13 residues. Germline CDR1 is WNHNN and CDR2 is SYGVQD (reference sequence). In nucleotides, the CDR3 is TGTGCCAGCATGAGCGGAGGTGGCACTGAAGCTTTCTTT. Protein product: CASMSGGGTEAFF.

Comment on this clonotype: Relative to the germline gene, one junction end is altered; a read error may explain this. The chain joins TRBV10-1 to TRBJ2-1; 12 nucleotides match TRBD2. CDR1 is WNHNN and CDR2 is SYGVQD in the germline V gene (reference sequence). This CDR3 is 19 amino acids long. CDR3 loop: CACSEGSSGGARSHNEQFF. CDR3 nucleotide sequence: TGCGCCTGCAGTGAAGGTTCTAGCGGGGGGGCCCGATCCCACAATGAGCAGTTCTTC.

This clonotype occurred once. The chain joins TRBV12-3 or TRBV12-4 to TRBJ2-7; D may correspond to TRBD1 or TRBD2 (5 bases each). CDR3 length equals 14 residues. V was clipped by 11 bases and J by 3 bases, with 20 bases between them. The CDR3 sequence: CAGPWKRGRYEQYF. The CDR3 DNA reads TGTGCCGGCCCGTGGAAGAGGGGACGCTACGAGCAGTACTTC.

This clonotype was observed a few times. This chain connects TRBV20-1 to TRBJ1-1; no firm D call. The CDR3 has 16 residues. The germline CDR1 and CDR2 sequences are DFQATT and SNEGSKA (reference sequence). The V end was cut by 0 bases, the J end by 0 bases, with 14 bases between. The CDR3 coding sequence is TGCAGTGCTAGAGATGCCGGCAAGGCGGTGAACACTGAAGCTTTCTTT. Translated: CSARDAGKAVNTEAFF.

This sequence joins TRBV6-2 or TRBV6-3 and TRBJ2-1, with D possibly TRBD2 on 7 matching bases. V gave up 6 bases and J gave up 8 bases, with 17 bases separating them. This CDR3 has 14 residues. CDR1 is MNHEY, CDR2 SVGEGT, per germline. This chain's CDR3 is CASRDPGGHDEQFF. Here the CDR3 DNA reads TGTGCCAGCAGGGATCCGGGGGGCCATGATGAGCAGTTCTTC.

About this clonotype: A read error may produce the germline difference seen at one junction end. The CDR3 region is CTSSLEDRHNSPLHF. The CDR3 nucleotides read TGTACCAGCAGCTTAGAGGACAGGCATAATTCACCCCTCCACTTT. The gene calls are TRBV11-3 and TRBJ1-6, with 7 bases that match TRBD1. This CDR3 has 15 residues. Germline values: CDR1 SGHNT, CDR2 YENEEA.

This chain links TRBV6-6 with TRBJ1-1; D is perhaps TRBD1 (6 bases). In germline, CDR1 is MNHNY, CDR2 SVGAGI (reference sequence). There are 14 residues in the CDR3. The V and J ends lost 8 bases and 3 bases respectively, with 16 bases between them. The CDR3 loop is CASGLTRGDTEAFF. In DNA form, the CDR3 reads TGTGCCAGCGGGCTGACTAGGGGGGACACTGAAGCTTTCTTT.

This clonotype was recorded once. The chain carries TRBV6-5 and TRBJ2-3, with D possibly TRBD1 on 6 matching bases. This CDR3 comprises 14 residues. Germline V CDR1 and CDR2: MNHEY, SVGAGI. V was pared by 8 bases and J by 12 bases, with 24 bases between. CDR3 protein: CASSWGQSTDKQYF. The CDR3 nucleotides are TGTGCCAGCTCTTGGGGGCAGTCCACAGATAAACAGTATTTT.

Judged by abundance, this clonotype is medium-sized. The chain uses TRBV5-4 and TRBJ1-2, with D perhaps matching TRBD1 (6 bases). Germline CDR1 SGHNT, CDR2 YYREEE (reference sequence). V was shortened by 4 bases and J by 4 bases, with 17 bases between the two germline ends. This CDR3 is built from 15 residues. This chain's CDR3 is CASSQQQGGSYGYTF. CDR3 DNA: TGTGCCAGCAGCCAACAACAGGGAGGTAGCTATGGCTACACCTTC.

The J gene is TRBJ2-5, the V gene TRBV11-2, with D unclear. The V and J ends lost 6 bases and 2 bases respectively, with 13 bases between them. The CDR3 is 14 amino acids. CDR1 and CDR2 (germline): SGHAT, FQNNGV. The CDR3 DNA follows: TGTGCCAGCAGTCAACATGGCGATCAAGAGACCCAGTACTTC. Translation gives CASSQHGDQETQYF.

The chain employs TRBV11-2 and TRBJ2-1; TRBD2 is a possible D gene (7 bases). V was trimmed by 8 bases and J by 6 bases, leaving 26 bases between them. CDR3 length: 17 residues. The germline V gene has CDR1 SGHAT and CDR2 FQNNGV. CDR3 DNA sequence: TGTGCCAGCTGCCCCCCCCAACTAGGGGGGGGTCTCAATGAGCAGTTCTTC. It codes for CASCPPQLGGGLNEQFF.

The V gene is TRBV12-3 or TRBV12-4, the J gene TRBJ2-1; D perhaps matches TRBD1 (6 bases). The ends were cut back, 3 bases at V and 5 bases at J, with 20 bases in the middle. The CDR3 covers 17 residues. The DNA for the CDR3 is TGTGCCAGCAGTTTGCACAGGGCTCTCAATCCGGACAATGAGCAGTTCTTC. It codes for CASSLHRALNPDNEQFF.

Notes on this clonotype: This likely comes from a read error, as the CDR3 has no conserved phenylalanine or tryptophan at its end. V gene TRBV12-3 or TRBV12-4 combines with J gene TRBJ2-7, with D possibly being TRBD2 (5 bases). The CDR3 totals 16 residues. In nucleotides, the CDR3 is TGTGTCAGCAGTTTATCCAGTACGGGAACGTACGACAAGCAGTACCTC. Translated, it gives CVSSLSSTGTYDKQYL.

The genes are TRBV20-1 and TRBJ1-1; D is perhaps TRBD1 (5 bases). V was pared by 5 bases and J by 5 bases, with 15 bases between. The CDR3 loop spans 13 amino acids. Germline CDR1 is DFQATT and CDR2 is SNEGSKA (reference sequence). The CDR3 loop reads CSAGDHGGTEAFF. The CDR3, as DNA: TGCAGTGCTGGGGACCACGGCGGGACTGAAGCTTTCTTT.

The chain combines TRBV11-3 with TRBJ1-1; no clear D gene. This CDR3 region has 13 residues. Trimming cost V 6 bases and J 5 bases, with 13 bases left between them. Germline CDR1 and CDR2: SGHNT and YENEEA. The CDR3 region has the DNA TGTGCCAGCAGGTCAGACGGTAAAACTGAAGCTTTCTTT. This codes for CASRSDGKTEAFF.

Turning to this clonotype: One base away lies a much larger clone, so this may be a sequencing read error. V usage is TRBV28 and J usage is TRBJ2-7, with D unclear. The CDR3 has 13 amino acids. From germline, CDR1 is MDHEN and CDR2 SYDVKM. V was trimmed by 8 bases and J by 3 bases, leaving 14 bases between them. The CDR3 nucleotides read TGTGCCAGCTTCACTGTTAGTCGCTACGAGCAGTACTTC. This translates into CASFTVSRYEQYF.